Listed below are T cell receptor beta chains from one sample, sequenced in a study of naive and memory T cell subsets. TCRdb redid the calling of the UMI-ligation and nested PCR reads with MiXCR, one entry per CDR3 protein. The sample has some 17,000 distinct CDR3 sequences, 8% to 9.5% seen once. Sequencing was carried out using central memory CD8+ T cells from blood. These receptor sequences come from a human donor in good health. CDR3s include the opening cysteine and the closing phenylalanine or tryptophan. Each record gives: D gene, J gene, V gene, clone size, CDR3 protein, CDR3 DNA. A D gene is named only where the DNA matches it firmly. The listing skips clone size in some rows; elsewhere it reads once, few, many or a size class.

>TRBD1|TRBJ1-1|TRBV7-8|many
CASSLDTGGTEAFF
TGTGCCAGCAGCTTAGATACAGGGGGCACTGAAGCTTTCTTT
>-|TRBJ1-1|TRBV12-3/TRBV12-4|many
CASSLVLGLNTEAFF
TGTGCCAGCAGTTTAGTTCTAGGGTTGAACACTGAAGCTTTCTTT
>TRBD2|TRBJ2-1|TRBV20-1|many
CSAALTSGGADEQFF
TGCAGTGCAGCCCTTACTAGCGGGGGGGCGGATGAGCAGTTCTTC
>-|TRBJ1-1|TRBV7-9|-
CASSLLPPGRNTEAFF
TGTGCCAGCAGCTTACTCCCGCCAGGGAGGAACACTGAAGCTTTCTTT
>-|TRBJ2-3|TRBV24-1|many
CATSDWEDTQYF
TGTGCCACCAGTGATTGGGAAGATACGCAGTATTTT
>-|TRBJ1-1|TRBV7-9|-
CASSLVRQLNTEAFF
TGTGCCAGCAGCTTAGTTAGACAGTTGAACACTGAAGCTTTCTTT
>-|TRBJ1-1|TRBV4-3|few
CASSQVPGLWKQVPTEAFF
TGCGCCAGCAGCCAAGTCCCGGGTCTTTGGAAACAAGTTCCCACTGAAGCTTTCTTT
>TRBD1|TRBJ1-2|TRBV20-1|many
CSASGQGSYGYTF
TGCAGTGCGTCGGGACAGGGGTCCTATGGCTACACCTTC
>-|TRBJ1-4|TRBV4-1|-
CASSQIAAVNEKLFF
TGCGCCAGCAGCCAAATAGCGGCCGTTAATGAAAAACTGTTTTTT
>TRBD2|TRBJ2-1|TRBV4-2|few
CASSQVQSGSGNEQFF
TGTGCCAGCAGCCAAGTACAGAGCGGGAGTGGGAATGAGCAGTTCTTC
>-|TRBJ1-1|TRBV4-1|-
CASSGGYTEAFF
TGCGCCAGCTCTGGGGGATACACTGAAGCTTTCTTT
>-|TRBJ1-2|TRBV12-3/TRBV12-4|few
CASSLGRDAANYGYTF
TGTGCCAGCAGTTTGGGCCGGGATGCAGCTAACTATGGCTACACCTTC
>TRBD1|TRBJ1-1|TRBV13|few
CASSNRGLAEAFF
TGTGCCAGCAGCAACAGGGGTCTCGCTGAAGCTTTCTTT
>TRBD1|TRBJ2-7|TRBV28|many
CASSLSPDRGGPKAYEQYF
TGTGCCAGCAGTTTATCCCCCGACAGGGGGGGCCCCAAAGCCTACGAGCAGTACTTC
>-|TRBJ2-3|TRBV6-6|many
CASSTRGSWVTLLNTDTQYF
TGTGCCAGCAGTACCCGAGGGAGCTGGGTCACTCTCCTCAACACAGATACGCAGTATTTT
>-|TRBJ1-6|TRBV20-1|-
CSARDLGGSSPLHF
TGCAGTGCTAGAGATCTAGGCGGGAGTTCACCCCTCCACTTT
>-|TRBJ1-3|TRBV6-6|many
CASSRFSQGRTGNTIYF
TGTGCCAGCAGTCGCTTTTCTCAGGGGAGGACTGGAAACACCATATATTTT
>-|TRBJ1-1|TRBV9|-
CASSPSTETFNTEAFF
TGTGCCAGCAGCCCTTCGACAGAAACCTTTAACACTGAAGCTTTCTTT
>TRBD2|TRBJ2-1|TRBV6-4|few
CASSEGRERGEQFF
TGTGCCAGCAGTGAAGGGCGGGAGCGGGGTGAGCAGTTCTTC
>TRBD1|TRBJ2-1|TRBV6-6|few
CASSYYRGSSNEQFF
TGTGCCAGCAGTTATTACAGGGGTAGTAGCAATGAGCAGTTCTTC
>-|TRBJ2-7|TRBV29-1|-
CSVAFPTATQPLYEQYF
TGCAGCGTGGCGTTCCCAACGGCCACCCAACCCCTCTACGAGCAGTACTTC
>TRBD2|TRBJ2-3|TRBV6-5|few
CASTSGGTSTDTQYF
TGTGCCAGCACCAGCGGGGGGACTAGCACAGATACGCAGTATTTT
>-|TRBJ1-5|TRBV28|few
CASSLGEPQHF
TGTGCCAGCAGTTTGGGGGAGCCCCAGCATTTT
>TRBD2|TRBJ2-3|TRBV6-1|few
CASSSSGSNTDTQYF
TGTGCCAGCAGTTCTAGCGGCTCAAACACAGATACGCAGTATTTT
>-|TRBJ2-7|TRBV7-9|-
CAGVRRGTYEQYF
TGTGCCGGCGTGAGGAGGGGGACCTACGAGCAGTACTTC
>TRBD1|TRBJ2-3|TRBV4-3|many
CASSQGQGAQDTQYF
TGCGCCAGCAGCCAAGGACAGGGGGCGCAAGATACGCAGTATTTT
>-|TRBJ1-1|TRBV20-1|medium-sized
CSARGGGDTEAFF
TGCAGTGCTAGAGGAGGGGGGGACACTGAAGCTTTCTTT
>TRBD2|TRBJ2-7|TRBV7-2|-
CASSLAPGGGFYEQYF
TGTGCCAGCAGCTTAGCCCCCGGGGGGGGCTTTTACGAGCAGTACTTC
>TRBD2|TRBJ2-3|TRBV19|many
CASSVLTSADKDTQYF
TGTGCCAGTAGCGTCCTGACTAGCGCGGACAAGGATACGCAGTATTTT
>-|TRBJ2-5|TRBV5-1|-
CASSLIALGQETQYF
TGCGCCAGCAGCTTAATCGCCCTAGGGCAAGAGACCCAGTACTTC
>TRBD1|TRBJ2-7|TRBV7-9|-
CASSKSGTATYEQYF
TGTGCCAGCAGCAAGTCCGGGACAGCCACCTACGAGCAGTACTTC
>-|TRBJ2-1|TRBV19|-
CASSEKDPGDEQFF
TGTGCCAGTAGTGAGAAAGACCCGGGGGATGAGCAGTTCTTC
>-|TRBJ1-4|TRBV5-6|few
CASSLVRPGVGNEKLFF
TGTGCCAGCAGCTTGGTTCGGCCAGGGGTGGGTAATGAAAAACTGTTTTTT
>TRBD2|TRBJ2-5|TRBV15|-
CATSARLADQETQYF
TGTGCCACCAGCGCACGACTAGCGGATCAAGAGACCCAGTACTTC
>-|TRBJ2-3|TRBV12-3/TRBV12-4|-
CASTAGADTQYF
TGTGCCAGCACAGCCGGAGCAGATACGCAGTATTTT
>-|TRBJ2-7|TRBV20-1|many
CSASGPGTWTTAYEQYF
TGCAGTGCTAGCGGCCCGGGGACGTGGACGACGGCCTACGAGCAGTACTTC
>-|TRBJ2-7|TRBV20-1|-
CSVQIKDYEQYF
TGCAGTGTTCAAATTAAAGACTACGAGCAGTACTTC
>-|TRBJ2-1|TRBV20-1|many
CSARGYLAIDNEQFF
TGCAGTGCTAGAGGATATCTAGCTATCGACAATGAGCAGTTCTTC
>-|TRBJ2-3|TRBV5-4|few
CASSLNSDTQYF
TGTGCCAGCAGCTTGAACTCAGATACGCAGTATTTT
>-|TRBJ2-5|TRBV20-1|few
CSAGESQGIKTQYF
TGCAGTGCTGGAGAAAGCCAGGGCATTAAGACCCAGTACTTC
>-|TRBJ2-7|TRBV13|few
CASNLRGAGTEQYF
TGTGCCAGCAACCTGAGGGGGGCAGGGACCGAGCAGTACTTC
>TRBD2|TRBJ2-7|TRBV3-1|few
CASSHLAGGDEQYF
TGTGCCAGCAGCCATCTAGCGGGAGGAGACGAGCAGTACTTC
>TRBD1|TRBJ1-5|TRBV7-6|many
CASSSRADREPQHF
TGTGCCAGCAGCTCCCGGGCCGACAGGGAGCCCCAGCATTTT
>-|TRBJ2-3|TRBV12-3/TRBV12-4|-
CASSSTTGVPTDTQYF
TGTGCCAGCAGTTCTACCACAGGAGTACCCACAGATACGCAGTATTTT
>-|TRBJ2-7|TRBV13|many
CASSPWTGSSYEQYF
TGTGCCAGCAGCCCTTGGACGGGCAGCTCCTACGAGCAGTACTTC
>-|TRBJ2-7|TRBV20-1|few
CSARGGSEYEQYF
TGCAGTGCTAGAGGGGGTAGCGAATACGAGCAGTACTTC
>-|TRBJ2-1|TRBV6-2/TRBV6-3|-
CASSDLSGSYNEQFF
TGTGCCAGCAGTGACCTTAGCGGTTCCTACAATGAGCAGTTCTTC
>-|TRBJ2-5|TRBV2|many
CASSEDRDETQYF
TGTGCCAGCAGTGAAGACAGGGATGAGACCCAGTACTTC
>TRBD1|TRBJ1-2|TRBV20-1|-
CSTLTFETGKRDGYTF
TGCAGTACTCTTACTTTTGAGACAGGGAAGAGGGATGGCTACACCTTC
>-|TRBJ1-5|TRBV6-1|-
CASSEAAEPQPQHF
TGTGCCAGCAGTGAAGCGGCAGAGCCTCAGCCCCAGCATTTT
>-|TRBJ1-1|TRBV10-3|many
CATGQTNTEAFF
TGTGCCACAGGACAGACGAACACTGAAGCTTTCTTT
>-|TRBJ2-3|TRBV6-6|many
CASSSPGLSTDTQYF
TGTGCCAGCAGTTCTCCGGGACTTAGCACAGATACGCAGTATTTT
>-|TRBJ1-1|TRBV11-3|many
CASSQRGTEAFF
TGTGCCAGCAGCCAGCGCGGGACTGAAGCTTTCTTT
>-|TRBJ2-3|TRBV24-1|medium-sized
CATGESTDTQYF
TGTGCCACAGGGGAGAGCACAGATACGCAGTATTTT
>-|TRBJ1-1|TRBV20-1|few
CSARERDTEAFF
TGCAGTGCTAGAGAACGGGACACTGAAGCTTTCTTT